This T cell receptor beta chain was documented in a study of cytomegalovirus exposure and HLA in healthy donors. PCR was performed using 60 Vbeta and 13 Jbeta primers. Assay used: immunoSEQ multiplex PCR; TCRdb lists only in-frame clones, some missing. The table has around 140,000 clones, roughly 78% seen once. The sequencing sample was made of PBMCs. The sequence came from a man between 50 and 59 years old in good health and CMV-seropositive.

The CDR3 region has the DNA TGTGCCAGCAGCCACACATTGAGGGGGAGGGAGACAGATACGCAGTATTTT. It codes for CASSHTLRGRETDTQYF. This rearrangement joins TRBV4-2 to TRBJ2-3, with D perhaps matching TRBD2 (7 bases). Trimming pared 3 bases from V and 3 bases from J, leaving 19 bases between. This CDR3 is 17 amino acids long. In germline, CDR1 is LGHNA, CDR2 YNFKEQ.